This T cell receptor (beta chain) derives from a study of cytomegalovirus exposure and HLA in healthy donors. The CDR3 consists of 13 residues. CDR1 is MNHEY and CDR2 is SMNVEV in the germline V gene (reference sequence). PCR amplification relied on 60 Vbeta primers (plus 13 Jbeta primers). Profiling relied on immunoSEQ multiplex PCR, and the TCRdb table lists in-frame clones only, not all of them. The sample lists around 150,000 clones; about four fifths were seen once. This chain uses TRBV27 with TRBJ2-5, with 8 bases identical to TRBD2. The J call is doubtful: the DNA matches TRBJ2-7 better. Sequences were obtained from PBMCs. The sequence was obtained from a man aged 40-50 years in good health and CMV-seropositive. Here the CDR3 reads CASSRSGNYEQYF. The CDR3 bases are TGTGCCAGCAGCCGTAGCGGGAATTACGAGCAGTACTTC.